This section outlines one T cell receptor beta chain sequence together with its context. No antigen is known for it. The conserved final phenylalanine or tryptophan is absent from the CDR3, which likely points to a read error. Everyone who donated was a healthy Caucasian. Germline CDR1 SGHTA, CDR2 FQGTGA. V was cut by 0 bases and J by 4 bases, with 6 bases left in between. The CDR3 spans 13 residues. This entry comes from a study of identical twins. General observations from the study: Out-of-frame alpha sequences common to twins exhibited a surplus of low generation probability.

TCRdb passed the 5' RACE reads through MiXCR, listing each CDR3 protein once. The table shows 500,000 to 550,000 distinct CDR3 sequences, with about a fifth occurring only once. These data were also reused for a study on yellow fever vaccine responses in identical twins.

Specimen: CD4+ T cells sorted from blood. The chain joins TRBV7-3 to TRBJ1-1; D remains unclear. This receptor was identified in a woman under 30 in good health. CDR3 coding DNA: TGTGCCAGCAGCTTAACGGACTCCACTGAAGCTTTCCTT. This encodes CASSLTDSTEAFL.